The 18 T cell receptor beta chains reported below all come from one sample, sequenced in a study of shared clonotypes between healthy human individuals. Terminally differentiated effector memory CD45RA+ cells were excluded from the naive CD8 cells, which were CD45RO-negative and positively selected for CCR7. The data were produced by immunoSEQ multiplex PCR, yet TCRdb's version contains in-frame clones alone and is incomplete. The sample shows some 740,000 clones, around 92% of them seen only once. Specimen: naive CD8+ T cells sorted from blood. Every receptor here comes from a man between 25 and 39 years old in good health.

Turning to this clone: Germline is not matched at one junction end, which may reflect a read error. The rearrangement links TRBV28 to TRBJ2-3; TRBD1 matches at 7 bases. CDR3 length: 12 amino acids. Germline CDR1 reads MDHEN; CDR2 reads SYDVKM. The CDR3 loop reads CASSFGTVTQYF. CDR3 coding DNA: TGTGCCAGCAGTTTTGGGACAGTTACGCAGTATTTT.

The genes are TRBV10-1 and TRBJ2-2, with D hard to call. The CDR3 extends over 11 amino acids. V lost 3 bases and J lost 7, with 3 bases in between. Germline CDR1 WNHNN, CDR2 SYGVQD (reference sequence). The CDR3 sequence is CASSEFGELFF. The CDR3 DNA follows: TGCGCCAGCAGTGAATTCGGGGAGCTGTTTTTT.

This clone appeared many times. The chain combines TRBV6-1 with TRBJ1-5; no clear D gene. The CDR3 sequence is 18 residues long. The V gene lost 1 base and the J gene lost 0 bases, with 16 bases spanning the gap. Germline CDR1 and CDR2: MNHNS and SASEGT. CDR3 coding DNA: TGTGCCAGCAGTGAAGTTAAGGGCAGTGGGTTTAGCAATCAGCCCCAGCATTTT. This gives the protein CASSEVKGSGFSNQPQHF.

This clone appeared a single time. The rearrangement links TRBV7-9 to TRBJ1-4, with a tentative D call TRBD1 (5 bases). CDR3 length: 15 residues. V was trimmed by 5 bases and J by 5 bases, leaving 15 bases between them. The germline CDR1 and CDR2 sequences are SEHNR and FQNEAQ (reference sequence). CDR3 region: CASSTTGAFNEKLFF. Here the CDR3 DNA reads TGTGCCAGCAGCACCACCGGGGCCTTCAATGAAAAACTGTTTTTT. Full variable domain (outside the CDR3, taken from reference TRBV7-9 and TRBJ1-4): DTGVSQNPRHKITKRGQNVTFRCDPISEHNRLYWYRQTLGQGPEFLTYFQNEAQLEKSRLLSDRFSAERPKGSFSTLEIQRTEQGDSAMYLCASSTTGAFNEKLFFGSGTQLSVL.

The chain joins TRBV13 to TRBJ2-7; D is uncertain. Germline values: CDR1 PRHDT, CDR2 FYEKMQ (reference sequence). V lost 3 bases and J lost 3, with 12 bases in between. The CDR3 loop spans 14 amino acids. CDR3 residues: CASSFLEGNYEQYF. The CDR3 DNA reads as TGTGCCAGCAGCTTTCTTGAAGGGAACTACGAGCAGTACTTC.

V is TRBV28 and J is TRBJ1-4; D remains ambiguous. Germline V gene sequence: CDR1 MDHEN, CDR2 SYDVKM. The CDR3 sequence is 14 residues long. The V and J ends lost 5 bases and 7 bases respectively, with 14 bases between them. The CDR3 region has the DNA TGTGCCAGCAGTAAGCCGGAAAATCCTGAAAAACTGTTTTTT. Its protein product is CASSKPENPEKLFF.

This sequence joins TRBV6-1 and TRBJ1-4; 7 nucleotides align to TRBD1. The CDR3 totals 15 residues. The germline V gene has CDR1 MNHNS and CDR2 SASEGT. The V segment lost 5 bases and the J segment 2 bases; nucleotides outside the gene matches: 5. DNA of the CDR3: TGTGCCAGCAGTCAAATACAGGGGACTAATGAAAAACTGTTTTTT. This sequence encodes CASSQIQGTNEKLFF.

This clone has a single count. The chain recombines TRBV28 with TRBJ2-7; 8 bases map to TRBD2. CDR3 size: 19 residues. Germline values: CDR1 MDHEN, CDR2 SYDVKM. Losses at the gene ends were 2 bases for V and 2 bases for J; bases not matched to a gene: 17. CDR3 sequence reads: CASSLTLGPGSGSAYEQYF. CDR3 coding DNA: TGTGCCAGCAGTTTAACATTGGGCCCGGGGAGCGGGAGTGCCTACGAGCAGTACTTC.

The chain combines TRBV7-2 with TRBJ2-3, with 14 positions matching TRBD2. Trimming at V came to 1 base and at J to 6 bases, leaving 3 bases not matched to a gene. This CDR3 is 16 amino acids long. The V gene's germline CDR1 is SGHTA and CDR2 FQGNSA. CDR3 sequence reads: CASSLEGLAGDDTQYF. The CDR3 DNA reads TGTGCCAGCAGCTTAGAGGGACTAGCGGGAGATGATACGCAGTATTTT.

This clone was counted once. V gene TRBV27 combines with J gene TRBJ1-3, with 7 bases matching TRBD1. The CDR3 runs to 14 residues. Germline lookup yields CDR1 MNHEY and CDR2 SMNVEV (reference sequence). V shed 5 bases and J 3 bases; nucleotides not matched to a gene: 4. Written as DNA, the CDR3 is TGTGCCAGCAGTCGCAGGGGGGGTGGAAACACCATATATTTT. This sequence encodes CASSRRGGGNTIYF.

Here the CDR3 reads CASSYGLGGYGYTF. CDR3 sequence (DNA): TGTGCCAGCAGTTATGGGCTTGGCGGCTATGGCTACACCTTC. The chain recombines TRBV6-5 with TRBJ1-2; D is uncertain. CDR3 size: 14 residues. CDR1 and CDR2 from the germline V gene are MNHEY and SVGAGI. V was cut by 3 bases and J by 4 bases, with 12 bases left in between.

V is TRBV7-9 and J is TRBJ1-5; D is unclear. The CDR3 loop spans 14 amino acids. Germline-derived CDR1 and CDR2 are SEHNR and FQNEAQ (reference sequence). V lost 1 base to trimming and J lost 4 bases, with 8 bases between them. For the CDR3, the DNA is TGTGCCAGCAGCTTAGAGGGTTTTAATCAGCCCCAGCATTTT. It yields the protein CASSLEGFNQPQHF.

The chain uses TRBV19 and TRBJ2-3; the D is unclear. The germline V and J ends were trimmed by 5 bases and 2 bases, with 14 bases remaining between them. This CDR3 comprises 15 residues. Germline CDR1 is LNHDA and CDR2 is SQIVND (reference sequence). The chain's CDR3 is CASSFLLHPTDTQYF. Written as DNA, the CDR3 is TGTGCCAGTAGTTTCCTCCTCCACCCCACAGATACGCAGTATTTT.

This rearrangement joins TRBV4-1 to TRBJ2-7; D not resolved. The V and J ends lost 2 bases and 5 bases respectively, with 16 bases between them. This CDR3 is built from 15 residues. CDR1 and CDR2 (germline): MGHRA, YSYEKL. Written as DNA, the CDR3 is TGCGCCAGCAGCCAACCTACAGCCGCTCGGGACGAGCAGTACTTC. Amino acids: CASSQPTAARDEQYF.

The chain combines TRBV5-1 with TRBJ1-1, with D possibly matching TRBD1 (5 bases). V lost 2 bases to trimming and J lost 0 bases, with 8 bases between them. Germline lookup yields CDR1 SGHRS and CDR2 YFSETQ. The CDR3 is 14 amino acids. DNA for the CDR3: TGCGCCAGCAGCTTTAGGGGCTTGAACACTGAAGCTTTCTTT. It yields the protein CASSFRGLNTEAFF.

This clone showed up just once. The chain links TRBV5-1 to TRBJ2-1; the D gene is possibly TRBD2 (5 bases). The CDR3 has 13 residues. Germline CDR1 is SGHRS and CDR2 is YFSETQ. V gave up 4 bases and J gave up 0 bases, with 5 bases separating them. The CDR3 reads CASSGSSYNEQFF. CDR3 in DNA: TGCGCCAGCAGCGGGAGCTCCTACAATGAGCAGTTCTTC.

V and J are TRBV4-1 and TRBJ2-3; D possibly corresponds to TRBD1 (5 bases). V shed 0 bases and J shed 4 bases, with 14 bases lying between them. The CDR3 extends over 16 amino acids. Germline CDR1 is MGHRA and CDR2 is YSYEKL. The CDR3 DNA reads as TGCGCCAGCAGCCAAGATATCTCGGACATTCCAGATACGCAGTATTTT. It translates to CASSQDISDIPDTQYF.

Concerning this clone: At the DNA level, this CDR3 is encoded by other sequences in the same sample as well. The chain recombines TRBV5-5 with TRBJ2-2, with D uncertain. This CDR3 has 12 amino acids. Germline CDR1 reads SGHKS; CDR2 reads YYEKEE (reference sequence). V lost 1 base, J lost 5 bases, and 3 bases lay in between. CDR3 sequence reads: CASSLSTGELFF. In nucleotides, the CDR3 is TGTGCCAGCAGCTTGTCGACCGGGGAGCTGTTTTTT.